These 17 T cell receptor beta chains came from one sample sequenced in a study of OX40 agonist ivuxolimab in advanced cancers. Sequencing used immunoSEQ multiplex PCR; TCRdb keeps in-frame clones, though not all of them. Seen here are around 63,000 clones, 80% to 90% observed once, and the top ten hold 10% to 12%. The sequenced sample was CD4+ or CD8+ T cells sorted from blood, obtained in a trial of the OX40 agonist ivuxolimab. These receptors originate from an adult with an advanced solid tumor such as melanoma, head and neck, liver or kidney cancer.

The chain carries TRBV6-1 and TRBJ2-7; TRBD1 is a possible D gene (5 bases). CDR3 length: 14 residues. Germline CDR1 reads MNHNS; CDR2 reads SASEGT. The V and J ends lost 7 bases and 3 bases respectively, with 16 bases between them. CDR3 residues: CASTLPTDSYEQYF. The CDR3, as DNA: TGTGCCAGCACCCTTCCCACCGACAGCTACGAGCAGTACTTC.

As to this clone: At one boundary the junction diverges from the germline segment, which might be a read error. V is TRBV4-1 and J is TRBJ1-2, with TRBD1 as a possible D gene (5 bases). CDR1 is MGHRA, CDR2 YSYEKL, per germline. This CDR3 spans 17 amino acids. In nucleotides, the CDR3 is TGCACCAGCAGCCAAGATGTCGGGACCCCTCCGCCCTATGGCTACACCTTC. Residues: CTSSQDVGTPPPYGYTF.

CDR3 in DNA: TGTGCCAGCAGCCCACCAGGGACTCGGAATTCGGAGCAGTTCTTC. Translating it yields CASSPPGTRNSEQFF. The chain carries TRBV7-9 and TRBJ2-1; possibly TRBD2 for D (6 bases). Germline V gives CDR1 SEHNR, CDR2 FQNEAQ (reference sequence). The CDR3 contains 15 residues. Trimming shortened V by 5 bases and J by 10 bases, and 21 bases separated the two germline ends.

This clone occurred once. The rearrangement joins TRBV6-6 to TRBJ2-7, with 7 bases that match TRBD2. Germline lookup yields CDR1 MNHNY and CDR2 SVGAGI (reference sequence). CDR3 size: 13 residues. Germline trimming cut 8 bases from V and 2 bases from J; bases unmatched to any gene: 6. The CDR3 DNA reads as TGTGCCAGCGGGGAGGGTGGTCCCTACGAGCAGTACTTC. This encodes CASGEGGPYEQYF.

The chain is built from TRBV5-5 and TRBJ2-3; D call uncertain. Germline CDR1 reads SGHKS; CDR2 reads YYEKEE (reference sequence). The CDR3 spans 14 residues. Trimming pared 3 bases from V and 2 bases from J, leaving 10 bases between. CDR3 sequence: CASSYQPYTDTQYF. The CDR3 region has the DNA TGTGCCAGCAGCTACCAACCCTACACAGATACGCAGTATTTT.

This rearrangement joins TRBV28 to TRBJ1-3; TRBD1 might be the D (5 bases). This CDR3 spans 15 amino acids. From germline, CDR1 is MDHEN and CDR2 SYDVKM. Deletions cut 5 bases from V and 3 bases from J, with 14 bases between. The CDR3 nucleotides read TGTGCCAGCAGTAAGGGGTCAGAGTATGGAAACACCATATATTTT. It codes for CASSKGSEYGNTIYF.

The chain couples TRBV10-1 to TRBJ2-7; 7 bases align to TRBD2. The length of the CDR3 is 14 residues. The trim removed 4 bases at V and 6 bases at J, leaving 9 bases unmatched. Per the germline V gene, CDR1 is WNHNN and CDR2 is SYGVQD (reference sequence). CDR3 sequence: CASSVSRGTSEQYF. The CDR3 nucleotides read TGCGCCAGCAGTGTCTCGCGGGGGACGAGCGAGCAGTACTTC.

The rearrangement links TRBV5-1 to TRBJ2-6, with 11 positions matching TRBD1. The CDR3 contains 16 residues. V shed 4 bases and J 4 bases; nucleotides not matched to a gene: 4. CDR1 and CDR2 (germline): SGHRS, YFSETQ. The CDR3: CASSPGQGVGANVLTF. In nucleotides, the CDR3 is TGCGCCAGCAGCCCGGGACAGGGGGTCGGGGCCAACGTCCTGACTTTC.

CDR3 residues: CASSLGGEGKDTQYF. The CDR3 DNA reads as TGTGCCAGCAGCTTAGGGGGAGAGGGGAAAGATACGCAGTATTTT. The chain is built from TRBV7-6 and TRBJ2-3; the D gene could be TRBD1 or TRBD2 (5 bases each). CDR3 length equals 15 residues. The germline V and J ends were trimmed by 1 base and 5 bases, with 13 bases remaining between them. Germline loops: CDR1 SGHVS, CDR2 FNYEAQ.

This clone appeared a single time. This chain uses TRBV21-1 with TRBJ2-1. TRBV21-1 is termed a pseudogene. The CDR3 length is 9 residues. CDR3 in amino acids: CASSARLFF. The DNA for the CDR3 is TGTGCCAGCAGCGCCCGCCTGTTCTTC.

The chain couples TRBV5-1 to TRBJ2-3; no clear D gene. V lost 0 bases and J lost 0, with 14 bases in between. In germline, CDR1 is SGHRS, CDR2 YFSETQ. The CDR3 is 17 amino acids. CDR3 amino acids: CASSLAGWGSSTDTQYF. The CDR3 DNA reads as TGCGCCAGCAGCTTGGCGGGTTGGGGATCTAGCACAGATACGCAGTATTTT.

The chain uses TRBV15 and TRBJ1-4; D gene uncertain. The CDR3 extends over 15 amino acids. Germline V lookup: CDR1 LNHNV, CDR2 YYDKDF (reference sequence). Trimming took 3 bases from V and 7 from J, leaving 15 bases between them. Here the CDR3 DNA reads TGTGCCACCAGCAGGGTTTACGGGGAAGGTGAAAAACTGTTTTTT. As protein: CATSRVYGEGEKLFF.

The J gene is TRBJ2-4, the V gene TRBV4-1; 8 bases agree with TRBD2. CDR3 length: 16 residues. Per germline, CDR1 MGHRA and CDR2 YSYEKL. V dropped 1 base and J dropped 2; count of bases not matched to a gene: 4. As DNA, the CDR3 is TGCGCCAGCAGCCAAGGTAGCGGGACGTCCAAAAACATTCAGTACTTC. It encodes CASSQGSGTSKNIQYF.

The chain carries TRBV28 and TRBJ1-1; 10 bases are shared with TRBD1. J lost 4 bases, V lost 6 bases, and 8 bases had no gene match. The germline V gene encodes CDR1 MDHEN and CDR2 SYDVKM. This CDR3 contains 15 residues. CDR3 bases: TGTGCCAGCAGCGTTAGGGACAGGGGAAGCACTGAAGCTTTCTTT. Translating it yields CASSVRDRGSTEAFF.

In DNA, the CDR3 is TGTGCCAGCACCCAACCCGGGACAGGTTACAATTATGGCTACACCTTC. Protein product: CASTQPGTGYNYGYTF. The chain links TRBV28 to TRBJ1-2; 8 positions match TRBD1. This CDR3 contains 16 residues. V was pared by 7 bases and J by 5 bases, with 15 bases of the junction left unmatched. Looked up from germline, CDR1 is MDHEN and CDR2 is SYDVKM.

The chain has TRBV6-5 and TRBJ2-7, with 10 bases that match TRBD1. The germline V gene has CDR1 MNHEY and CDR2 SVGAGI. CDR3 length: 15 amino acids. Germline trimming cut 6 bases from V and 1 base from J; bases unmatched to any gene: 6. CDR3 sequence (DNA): TGTGCCAGCAGCCCTAGGGACAGGGGTTCCTACGAGCAGTACTTC. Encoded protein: CASSPRDRGSYEQYF.

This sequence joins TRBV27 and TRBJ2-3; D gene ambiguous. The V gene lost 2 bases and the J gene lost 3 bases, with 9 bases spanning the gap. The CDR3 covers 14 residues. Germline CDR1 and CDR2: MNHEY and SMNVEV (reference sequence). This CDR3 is CASSLGVRTDTQYF. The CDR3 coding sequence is TGTGCCAGCAGTTTAGGGGTCAGAACAGATACGCAGTATTTT.